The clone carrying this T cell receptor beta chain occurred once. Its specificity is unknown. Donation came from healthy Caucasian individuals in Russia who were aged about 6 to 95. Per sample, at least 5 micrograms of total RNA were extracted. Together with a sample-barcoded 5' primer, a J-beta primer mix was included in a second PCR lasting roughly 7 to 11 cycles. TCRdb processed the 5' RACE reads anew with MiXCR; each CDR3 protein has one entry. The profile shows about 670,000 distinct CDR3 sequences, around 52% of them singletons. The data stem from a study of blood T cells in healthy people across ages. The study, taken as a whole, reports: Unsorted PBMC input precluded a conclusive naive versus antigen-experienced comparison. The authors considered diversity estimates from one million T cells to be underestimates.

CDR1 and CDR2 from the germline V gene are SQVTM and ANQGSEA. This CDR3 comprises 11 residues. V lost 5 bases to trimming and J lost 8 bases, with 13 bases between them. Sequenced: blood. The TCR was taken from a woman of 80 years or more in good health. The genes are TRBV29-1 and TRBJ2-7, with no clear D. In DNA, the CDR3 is TGCAGCGTTCAAAGGGAAACCCAGCAGTACTTC. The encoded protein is CSVQRETQQYF.